The TCR beta chain described here comes from a study of radiation and T cells in renal cell carcinoma. The overall study: Nephrectomy followed 15 Gy stereotactic body radiation by 4 weeks. Findings of the study overall: No pretreatment tumor biopsies were available for baseline clonotypes. Top tumor clonotypes rose in blood 2 weeks post-radiation, then contracted.

The CDR3 is 14 residues long. The junction had 6 bases not matched to a gene; V was cut back by 6 bases and J by 2 bases. Germline CDR1 SNHLY, CDR2 FYNNEI. The time point is: baseline pretreatment blood. Treatment indicated: 15 Gy SBRT to primary tumor, nephrectomy 4 weeks later. TCRdb's table, derived via immunoSEQ multiplex PCR, lists solely in-frame clones and lacks some. This table has 150,000 or so clones, around nine tenths appearing once. Remarks on this clone: Antigen unknown.

This sequence originates from a woman in her fifties or sixties with renal cell carcinoma. Source: blood, taken from a patient whose treatment included radiotherapy and nephrectomy. The genes are TRBV2 and TRBJ1-2, with 7 nucleotides matching TRBD1. CDR3 amino acids: CASRGDRNNYGYTF. The CDR3 bases are TGTGCCAGCAGAGGGGACAGAAACAACTATGGCTACACCTTC.